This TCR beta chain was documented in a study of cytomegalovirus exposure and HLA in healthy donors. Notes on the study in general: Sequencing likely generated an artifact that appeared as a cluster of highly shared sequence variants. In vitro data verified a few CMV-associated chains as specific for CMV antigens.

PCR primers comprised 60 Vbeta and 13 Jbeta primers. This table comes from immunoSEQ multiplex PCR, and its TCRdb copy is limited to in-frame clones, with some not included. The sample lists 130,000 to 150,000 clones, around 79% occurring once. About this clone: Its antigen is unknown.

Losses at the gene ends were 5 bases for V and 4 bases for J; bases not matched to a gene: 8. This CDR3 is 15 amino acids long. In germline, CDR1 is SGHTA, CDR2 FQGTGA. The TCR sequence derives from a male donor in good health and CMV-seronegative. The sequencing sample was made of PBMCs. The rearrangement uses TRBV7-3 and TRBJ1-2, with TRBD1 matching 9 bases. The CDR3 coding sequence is TGTGCCAGCAGCCCACAGGGGGCGAGGGTCTATGGCTACACCTTC. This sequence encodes CASSPQGARVYGYTF.